A selection of T cell receptor beta chains follows, all from one sample in a study of tumor-infiltrating lymphocytes in localized non-small cell lung cancer. Sequencing was performed with immunoSEQ multiplex PCR; in TCRdb, only in-frame clones are kept and a portion is missing. The sample includes about 14,000 clones, 80% to 90% of them seen just once. Source material: lung tumor tissue. Receptors originate from a human donor with non-small cell lung cancer. Each CDR3 is given with its conserved first and last residue. D genes are given only for firm matches. Rows give clone size only sometimes, using once, few, many, or a class for an expanded clone.

>TRBJ1-2|TRBV29-1|.|.
TGCAGCGTTGTAGGAGTAGACTATGGCTACACCTTC
CSVVGVDYGYTF
>TRBJ2-7|TRBV30|.|.
TGTGCCTGTTCCCCAGGTTCCGAGCAGTACTTC
CACSPGSEQYF
>TRBJ1-4|TRBV5-1|TRBD1|.
TGCGCCAGCAGGTCGGGACAGCTTAATGAAAAACTGTTTTTT
CASRSGQLNEKLFF
>TRBJ2-5|TRBV2|.|.
TGTGCCAGCAGTGCTAGGTTGGGGACACCTCAAGAGACCCAGTACTTC
CASSARLGTPQETQYF
>TRBJ2-7|TRBV19|.|once
TGTGCCAGTAGCCCTCCTGGACAGTCCGAGCAGTACTTC
CASSPPGQSEQYF
>TRBJ1-1|TRBV9|.|.
TGTGCCAGCAGCTGGACCCAGGGAATGAACACTGAAGCTTTCTTT
CASSWTQGMNTEAFF
>TRBJ1-1|TRBV7-3|.|.
TGTGCCAGCAGCTTTCCGGGGACTAAAGCTTTCTTT
CASSFPGTKAFF
>TRBJ2-3|TRBV7-3|.|.
TGTGCCAGCAGCTATGGACCCGTAGATACGCAGTATTTT
CASSYGPVDTQYF
>TRBJ1-2|TRBV4-1|TRBD1|.
TGCGCCAGCAGGCCCCCGGGGCAGGGGGACTATGGCTACACCTTC
CASRPPGQGDYGYTF
>TRBJ2-7|TRBV18|TRBD1|.
TGTGCCAGCTCATCCGGGACAGGGCCCTACGAGCAGTACTTC
CASSSGTGPYEQYF
>TRBJ1-5|TRBV19|.|.
TGTGCCAGTAGTATAAGTGGGGGGGACCAGCCCCAGCATTTT
CASSISGGDQPQHF
>TRBJ2-7|TRBV29-1|TRBD1|.
TGCAGCGTTGAGCACCCGGGACAGTTCTACGAGCAGTACTTC
CSVEHPGQFYEQYF
>TRBJ2-2|TRBV4-2|.|medium-sized
TGTGCCAGCAGCTACAACACCGGGGAGCTGTTTTTT
CASSYNTGELFF
>TRBJ2-3|TRBV6-5|TRBD1|.
TGTGCCAGCAACGACCGGGACAGGGGGACAGATACGCAGTATTTT
CASNDRDRGTDTQYF
>TRBJ2-5|TRBV5-4|.|few
TGTGCCAGCAGCGCCATGTCACAGAGTAAAGAGACCCAGTACTTC
CASSAMSQSKETQYF
>TRBJ2-7|TRBV2|.|.
TGTGCCAGCAGTGAGAACAGGGTGAACGAGCAGTACTTC
CASSENRVNEQYF
>TRBJ2-7|TRBV9|.|.
TGTGCCAGCAGCGTAGGGGGATCCTACGAGCAGTACTTC
CASSVGGSYEQYF
>TRBJ1-4|TRBV10-3|TRBD1|.
TGTGCCATCAACCAGGACAGGGCTGATGAAAAACTGTTTTTT
CAINQDRADEKLFF
>TRBJ2-7|TRBV11-3|.|once
TGTGCCAGCAGCTTCTCTAGCTCTACGGAGCAGTACTTC
CASSFSSSTEQYF
>TRBJ2-2|TRBV2|.|.
TGTGCCAGCAGTGTGGCCGGACGGTACACCGGGGAGCTGTTTTTT
CASSVAGRYTGELFF
>TRBJ2-4|TRBV10-3|.|.
TGTGCCATCAGTGAGTCGCTGCAGCTCGATCAGTACTTC
CAISESLQLDQYF
>TRBJ1-4|TRBV2|.|.
TGTGCCAGCAACCGAGTGGGGGTTGAAAAACTGTTTTTT
CASNRVGVEKLFF
>TRBJ1-1|TRBV7-9|.|few
TGTGCCAGCAGCCCCGGCTCTGAAGCTTTCTTT
CASSPGSEAFF